The TCR beta chain described here comes from a study of Graves' ophthalmopathy and Graves' hyperthyroidism. Across the whole study: Peripheral blood (taken before any treatment) was collected at initial diagnosis.

The CDR3 has 10 amino acids. V dropped 11 bases and J dropped 8 bases, with 12 bases sitting between them. In germline, CDR1 is SGHTA, CDR2 FQGTGA. This clonotype came up many times. TCR beta CDR3 regions were amplified from RNA transcripts. Second-round multiplex PCR came after first-round RT-PCR with HTBI primers. Via MiXCR, TCRdb re-called the multiplex PCR reads, giving one row per CDR3 protein. Of hundreds of thousands of distinct CDR3 sequences in the sample, about an eighth were seen once. This rearrangement joins TRBV7-3 to TRBJ1-2; D not certain. Sequencing was done on a sample of blood. The sequence was obtained from a woman aged 25 to 39 with Graves' ophthalmopathy. The CDR3 DNA sequence: TGTGCCCCGTTATTAACGGGCTACACCTTC. This sequence encodes CAPLLTGYTF. The variable domain in full, completed from reference TRBV7-3 and TRBJ1-2, reads GAGVSQTPSNKVTEKGKYVELRCDPISGHTALYWYRQSLGQGPEFLIYFQGTGAADDSGLPNDRFFAVRPEGSVSTLKIQRTERGDSAVYLCAPLLTGYTFGSGTRLTVV.